The rows below give T cell receptor beta chains drawn from one sample of a study of molecular identifiers for immune sequencing clone quantification. TCRdb redid the calling of the PCR reads with MiXCR, one entry per CDR3 protein. The table records some 97,000 distinct CDR3 sequences, 36% of them present only once. The specimen sequenced was naive CD8+ T cells from blood, with Jurkat cell RNA spiked in. Receptors were obtained from a human donor in good health. Some libraries in this study had Jurkat cell RNA spiked in. Both conserved end residues are part of each CDR3. Each record gives: V gene, D gene, J gene, clone size, CDR3 DNA, CDR3 protein. A D gene is named only where the DNA matches it firmly. The listing skips clone size in some rows; elsewhere it reads once, few, many or a size class.

TRBV28	.	TRBJ2-1	.	TGTGCCAGCAGTTACGACCTACAGTTCTTC	CASSYDLQFF
TRBV19	TRBD1	TRBJ1-5	.	TGTGCCTGTAGTATCGGACAGGGGGCGAATCAGCCCCAGCATTTT	CACSIGQGANQPQHF
TRBV7-9	.	TRBJ2-1	.	TGTGCCAGCAGCGTAGGCGTGTCGGTGGGTGAGCAGTTCTTC	CASSVGVSVGEQFF
TRBV11-2	TRBD2	TRBJ2-7	few	TGTGCCAGCAGCTCGGGGGGGATTAACGAGCAGTACTTC	CASSSGGINEQYF
TRBV21-1	.	TRBJ2-7	.	TGTGCCAGCAGCGAACGAAGGAGCTCCTACGAGCAGTACTTC	CASSERRSSYEQYF
TRBV7-9	TRBD1	TRBJ1-2	.	TGTGCCTGCTGCTTAGGACAGGGCGTCTATGGCTACACCTTC	CACCLGQGVYGYTF
TRBV6-4	.	TRBJ2-3	few	TGTGCCAGCATCGACACGGGATTCACAGATACGCAGTATTTT	CASIDTGFTDTQYF
TRBV11-2	.	TRBJ2-4	few	TGTGCCAGCAGCTTAGAATTCGGGACAGCCAAAAACATTCAGTACTTC	CASSLEFGTAKNIQYF
TRBV7-9	.	TRBJ2-3	.	TGTGCCAGCCGCTTAGGCGGGTGTCCTACAGATACGCAGTATTTT	CASRLGGCPTDTQYF
TRBV6-1	.	TRBJ2-7	few	TGTGCCAGTCATCCGGTTAGAGTCAGCAACTACGAGCAGTACTTC	CASHPVRVSNYEQYF
TRBV5-5	.	TRBJ1-5	many	TGTGCCAGCAGCTTGGACACCTATAGCAATCAGCCCCAGCATTTT	CASSLDTYSNQPQHF
TRBV6-2/TRBV6-3	.	TRBJ1-1	.	TGTGCCAGCATCTCGGGGAACACTGAAGCTTTCTTT	CASISGNTEAFF
TRBV2	TRBD2	TRBJ2-2	.	TGTGCCACCCTTCGAGCGGGAGAAAGGGCCGGGGAGCTGTTTTTT	CATLRAGERAGELFF
TRBV21-1	.	TRBJ2-2	.	TGTGCCAGCAGCAGTAGGATAAACCGGGTCGCCGGGGAGCTGTTTTTT	CASSSRINRVAGELFF
TRBV19	.	TRBJ2-5	.	TGTGCCAGTAGTATTGGCGTTGGGGGCGCAAGTCGGACCCAGTACTTC	CASSIGVGGASRTQYF
TRBV10-3	.	TRBJ1-3	.	TGTGCCATCAGTGAGTCGACAGTCGGGACTGGAAACACCATATATTTT	CAISESTVGTGNTIYF
TRBV9	.	TRBJ1-5	.	TGTGCCAGCAGTGAGCGCGGGGGCAATCTGCCCCAGCATTTT	CASSERGGNLPQHF
TRBV5-1	.	TRBJ2-3	.	TGCGCCAGCAACCCCCGACTACACCCAGATTCGCAGGCCACAGATACGCAGTATTTT	CASNPRLHPDSQATDTQYF
TRBV28	.	TRBJ1-1	.	TGTGGCTGCAGTTGGACAGCGTCAATGAACACTGAAGCTTTCTTT	CGCSWTASMNTEAFF
TRBV11-2	TRBD1	TRBJ1-2	once	TGTGCCAGCAGCCAGGGGGACGGCGCAGGCTATGGCTACACCTTC	CASSQGDGAGYGYTF
TRBV7-8	.	TRBJ2-1	many	TGTGCCAGCAGATTACTCGGACAGAGCTCCTACAATGAGCAGTTCTTC	CASRLLGQSSYNEQFF
TRBV6-4	.	TRBJ2-1	.	TGTGCCAGCAGTGAGTGCCCTGGAGGCTATGAGCAGTTCTTC	CASSECPGGYEQFF
TRBV29-1	.	TRBJ1-1	many	TGCAGCGTTGCTTTTGAAAACTCTAACACTGAAGCTTTCTTT	CSVAFENSNTEAFF
TRBV4-1	.	TRBJ2-7	few	TGCGCCAGCAGCCACCAGGGGGGCGAGCAGTACTTC	CASSHQGGEQYF
TRBV7-2	TRBD2	TRBJ2-1	many	TGTGCCAGCAGCCCCTCACCAAGCGGGGCCTACAATGAGCAGTTCTTC	CASSPSPSGAYNEQFF
TRBV28	.	TRBJ2-7	many	TGTGCCAGCAGTGAAGGATCGGGGACCGAGCAGTACTTC	CASSEGSGTEQYF
TRBV19	TRBD1	TRBJ2-3	.	TGTGTTTCCGGGACAGGCCAAACAGATACGCAGTATTTT	CVSGTGQTDTQYF
TRBV20-1	.	TRBJ1-5	.	TGCAGTGCTAGAGTCTCCCCTAGGGACCGAATTAGCAATCAGCCCCAGCATTTT	CSARVSPRDRISNQPQHF
TRBV2	TRBD1	TRBJ2-7	few	TGTGCCAGCAGTTCTACAGGGGCCCGCGAGCAGTACTTC	CASSSTGAREQYF
TRBV2	TRBD1	TRBJ1-2	few	TGTGCCAGCAGTGAGAGGGACAGCTATGGCTACACCTTC	CASSERDSYGYTF
TRBV7-9	.	TRBJ2-5	.	TGTGCCAGCAGCTACTTGCAGGGGCTGGAAGAGACCCAGTACTTC	CASSYLQGLEETQYF
TRBV13	TRBD2	TRBJ2-5	many	TGTGCCAGCAGCTCACTCCTGGCGGGAGGAGTTGGGGGTCAGGAGACCCAGTACTTC	CASSSLLAGGVGGQETQYF
TRBV10-3	.	TRBJ1-5	few	TGTGCCATCAGTGAGGGAAGTAGCAATCAGCCCCAGCATTTT	CAISEGSSNQPQHF
TRBV4-1	.	TRBJ1-1	many	TGCGCCAGCAGCCGGGCCCCAGGGAAATTAACTGAAGCTTTCTTT	CASSRAPGKLTEAFF
TRBV14	TRBD1	TRBJ2-3	.	TGTGCCAGCAGCCCCCGGGACAGTGCTAGCACAGATACGCAGTATTTT	CASSPRDSASTDTQYF
TRBV18	.	TRBJ1-4	many	TGTGCCAGCTCACCACCGTCGAGAGAAAAACTGTTTTTT	CASSPPSREKLFF
TRBV15	.	TRBJ2-3	.	TGTGCCACCAGCACGCACACAGATACGCAGTATTTT	CATSTHTDTQYF
TRBV27	.	TRBJ2-6	.	TGTGCCAGCAGTTTAGAGGGGTACTCTGGGGCCAACGTCCTGACTTTC	CASSLEGYSGANVLTF
TRBV2	.	TRBJ2-3	few	TGTGCCAGCGAACACGACTCGCCTCATACAGATACGCAGTATTTT	CASEHDSPHTDTQYF
TRBV7-6	.	TRBJ2-2	many	TGTGCCAGCAGCCCCGGGCTAACCGGGGAGCTGTTTTTT	CASSPGLTGELFF
TRBV7-8	TRBD1	TRBJ2-2	many	TGTGCCAGCAGCTTCGATGGGGGACAGGGGAACACCGGGGAGCTGTTTTTT	CASSFDGGQGNTGELFF
TRBV28	.	TRBJ2-7	.	TGTGCCAGCAGTCCGCGCGGGATGTCCTACGAGCAGTACTTC	CASSPRGMSYEQYF
TRBV4-2	.	TRBJ2-7	.	TGTGCCAGCAGCCAAGATGGCGAGCAGTACTTC	CASSQDGEQYF
TRBV12-3/TRBV12-4	.	TRBJ1-4	many	TGTGCCAGCGGGGCCATGGGGGGACTGGGGCCTAATGAAAAACTGTTTTTT	CASGAMGGLGPNEKLFF